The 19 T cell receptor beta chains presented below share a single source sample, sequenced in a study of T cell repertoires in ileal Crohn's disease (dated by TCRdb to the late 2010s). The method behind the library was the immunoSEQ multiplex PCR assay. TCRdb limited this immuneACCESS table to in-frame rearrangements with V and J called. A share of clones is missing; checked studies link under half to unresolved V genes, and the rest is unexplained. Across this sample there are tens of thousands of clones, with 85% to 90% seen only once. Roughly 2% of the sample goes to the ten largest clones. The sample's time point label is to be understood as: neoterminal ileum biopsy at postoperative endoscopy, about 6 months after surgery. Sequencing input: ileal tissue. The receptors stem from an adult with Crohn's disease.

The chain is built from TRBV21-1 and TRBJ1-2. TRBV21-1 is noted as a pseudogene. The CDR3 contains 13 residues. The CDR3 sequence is CASSSHRDYGYTF. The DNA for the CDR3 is TGTGCCAGCAGCTCCCACCGGGACTATGGCTACACCTTC.

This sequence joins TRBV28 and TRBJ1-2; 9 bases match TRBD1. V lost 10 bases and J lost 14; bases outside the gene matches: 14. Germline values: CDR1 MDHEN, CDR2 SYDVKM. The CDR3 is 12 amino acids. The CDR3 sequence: CATGQGQISRTF. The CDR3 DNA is TGTGCCACGGGACAGGGTCAGATATCGAGGACCTTC.

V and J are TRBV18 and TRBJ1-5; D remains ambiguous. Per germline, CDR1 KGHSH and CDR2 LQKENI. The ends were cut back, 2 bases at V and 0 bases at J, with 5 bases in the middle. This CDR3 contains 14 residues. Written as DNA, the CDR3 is TGTGCCAGCTCACCAGACTATAGCAATCAGCCCCAGCATTTT. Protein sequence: CASSPDYSNQPQHF.

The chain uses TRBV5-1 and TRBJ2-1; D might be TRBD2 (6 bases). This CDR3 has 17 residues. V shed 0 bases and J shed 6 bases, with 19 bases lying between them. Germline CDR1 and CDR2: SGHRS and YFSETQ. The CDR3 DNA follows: TGCGCCAGCAGCTTGGGGGCTTCGGGACTCCGGATCAATGAGCAGTTCTTC. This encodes CASSLGASGLRINEQFF.

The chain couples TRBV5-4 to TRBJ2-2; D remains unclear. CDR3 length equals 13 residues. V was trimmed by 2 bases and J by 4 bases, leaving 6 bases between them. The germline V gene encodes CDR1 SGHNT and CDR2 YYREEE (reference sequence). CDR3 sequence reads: CASSFDSTGELFF. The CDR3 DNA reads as TGTGCCAGCAGCTTCGATAGCACCGGGGAGCTGTTTTTT.

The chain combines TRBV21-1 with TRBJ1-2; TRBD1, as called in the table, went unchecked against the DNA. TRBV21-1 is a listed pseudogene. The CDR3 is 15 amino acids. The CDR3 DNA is TGTGCCAGCAGCAAAGATTATGGGGACAGGGGTGGCTACACCTTC. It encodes CASSKDYGDRGGYTF.

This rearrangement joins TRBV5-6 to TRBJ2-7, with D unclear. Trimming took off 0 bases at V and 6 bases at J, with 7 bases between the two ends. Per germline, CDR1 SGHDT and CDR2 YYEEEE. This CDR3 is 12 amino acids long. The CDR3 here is CASSLASGEQYV. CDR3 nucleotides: TGTGCCAGCAGCTTGGCTTCAGGCGAGCAGTACGTC.

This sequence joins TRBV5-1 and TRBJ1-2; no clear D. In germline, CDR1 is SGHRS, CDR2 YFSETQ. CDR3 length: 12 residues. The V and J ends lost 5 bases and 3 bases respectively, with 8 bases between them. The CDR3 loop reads CASRPQDYGYTF. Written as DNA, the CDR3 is TGCGCCAGCAGACCTCAGGACTATGGCTACACCTTC.

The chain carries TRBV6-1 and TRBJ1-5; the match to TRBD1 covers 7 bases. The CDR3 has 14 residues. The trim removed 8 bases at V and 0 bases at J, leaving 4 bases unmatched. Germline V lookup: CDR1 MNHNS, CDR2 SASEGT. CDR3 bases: TGTGCCAGCCAGGACAGGTTTAGCAATCAGCCCCAGCATTTT. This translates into CASQDRFSNQPQHF.

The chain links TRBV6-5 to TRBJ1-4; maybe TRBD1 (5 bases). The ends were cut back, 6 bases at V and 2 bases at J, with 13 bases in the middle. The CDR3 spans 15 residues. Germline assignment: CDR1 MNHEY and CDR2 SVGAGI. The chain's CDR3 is CASRDRPMTNEKLFF. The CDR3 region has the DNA TGTGCCAGCAGAGACAGACCGATGACTAATGAAAAACTGTTTTTT.

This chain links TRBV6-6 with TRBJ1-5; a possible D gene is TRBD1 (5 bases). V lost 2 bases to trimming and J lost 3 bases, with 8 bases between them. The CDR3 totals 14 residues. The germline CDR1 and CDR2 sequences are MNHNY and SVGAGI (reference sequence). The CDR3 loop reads CASSYETDNQPQHF. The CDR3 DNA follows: TGTGCCAGCAGTTACGAGACAGACAATCAGCCCCAGCATTTT.

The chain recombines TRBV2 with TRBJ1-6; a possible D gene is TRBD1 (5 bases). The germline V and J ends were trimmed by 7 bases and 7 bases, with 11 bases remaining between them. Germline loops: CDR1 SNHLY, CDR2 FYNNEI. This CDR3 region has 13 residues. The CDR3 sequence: CASTWQGNSPLHF. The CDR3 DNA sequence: TGTGCCAGCACCTGGCAGGGAAATTCACCCCTCCACTTT. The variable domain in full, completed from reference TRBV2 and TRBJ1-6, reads EPEVTQTPSHQVTQMGQEVILRCVPISNHLYFYWYRQILGQKVEFLVSFYNNEISEKSEIFDDQFSVERPDGSNFTLKIRSTKLEDSAMYFCASTWQGNSPLHFGNGTRLTVT.

As DNA, the CDR3 is TGTGCCAGCAGCCCGGACAGGCCGCCCTCGGCTTACGAGCAGTACTTC. This encodes CASSPDRPPSAYEQYF. V and J are TRBV5-4 and TRBJ2-7, with 7 bases identical to TRBD1. V gave up 4 bases and J gave up 4 bases; unmatched junction bases: 14. The CDR3 is made up of 16 amino acids. Germline values: CDR1 SGHNT, CDR2 YYREEE (reference sequence).

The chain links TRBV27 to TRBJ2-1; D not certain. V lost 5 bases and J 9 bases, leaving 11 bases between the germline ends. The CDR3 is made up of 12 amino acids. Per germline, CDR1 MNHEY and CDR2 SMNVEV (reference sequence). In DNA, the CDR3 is TGTGCCAGCAGTGGTAGAAGGAGTGAGCAGTTCTTC. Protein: CASSGRRSEQFF.

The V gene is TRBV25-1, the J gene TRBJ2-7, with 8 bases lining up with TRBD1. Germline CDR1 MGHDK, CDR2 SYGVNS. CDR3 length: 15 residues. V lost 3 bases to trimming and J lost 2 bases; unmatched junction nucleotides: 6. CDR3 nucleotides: TGTGCCAGCAGTGAGACAGGGGTGAAGCCCTACGAGCAGTACTTC. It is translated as CASSETGVKPYEQYF.

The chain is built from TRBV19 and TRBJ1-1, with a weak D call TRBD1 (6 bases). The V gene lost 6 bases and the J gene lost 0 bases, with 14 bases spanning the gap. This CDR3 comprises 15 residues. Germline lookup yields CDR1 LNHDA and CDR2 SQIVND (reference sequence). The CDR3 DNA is TGTGCCAGTAGACGACCGGACAGAATGAACACTGAAGCTTTCTTT. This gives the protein CASRRPDRMNTEAFF.

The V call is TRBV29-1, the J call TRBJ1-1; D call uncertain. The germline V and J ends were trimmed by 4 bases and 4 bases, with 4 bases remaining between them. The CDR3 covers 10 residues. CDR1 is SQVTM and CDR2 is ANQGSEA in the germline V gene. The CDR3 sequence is CSVVRTEAFF. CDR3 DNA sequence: TGCAGCGTTGTCCGCACTGAAGCTTTCTTT.

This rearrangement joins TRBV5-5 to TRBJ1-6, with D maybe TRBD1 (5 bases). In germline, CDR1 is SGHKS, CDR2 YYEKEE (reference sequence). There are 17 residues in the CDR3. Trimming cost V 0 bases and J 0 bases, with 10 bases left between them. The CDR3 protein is CASSLGGPSSYNSPLHF. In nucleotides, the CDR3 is TGTGCCAGCAGCTTGGGGGGCCCCAGCTCCTATAATTCACCCCTCCACTTT.

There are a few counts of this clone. The CDR3 DNA follows: TGTGCCAGCAGCCTGAGGGCAGGACTAGGCGGCTACACCTTC. Translation gives CASSLRAGLGGYTF. V usage is TRBV27 and J usage is TRBJ1-2; D gene uncertain. This CDR3 is 14 amino acids long. V was pared by 6 bases and J by 8 bases, with 19 bases between. Per germline, CDR1 MNHEY and CDR2 SMNVEV (reference sequence).